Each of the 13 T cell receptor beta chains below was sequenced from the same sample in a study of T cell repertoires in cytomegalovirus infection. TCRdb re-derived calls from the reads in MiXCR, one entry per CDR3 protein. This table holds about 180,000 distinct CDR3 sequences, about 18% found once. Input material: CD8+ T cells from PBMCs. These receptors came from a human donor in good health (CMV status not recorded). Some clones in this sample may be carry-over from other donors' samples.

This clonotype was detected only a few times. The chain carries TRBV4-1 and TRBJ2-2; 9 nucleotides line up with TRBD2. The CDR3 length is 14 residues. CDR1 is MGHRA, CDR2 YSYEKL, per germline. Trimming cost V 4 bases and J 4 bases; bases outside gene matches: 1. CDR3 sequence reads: CASSPAGGTGELFF. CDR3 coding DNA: TGCGCCAGCAGCCCAGCGGGGGGCACCGGGGAGCTGTTTTTT.

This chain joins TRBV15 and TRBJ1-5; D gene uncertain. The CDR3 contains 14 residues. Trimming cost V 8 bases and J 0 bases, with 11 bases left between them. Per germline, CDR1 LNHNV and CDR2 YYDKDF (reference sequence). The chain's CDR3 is CATRQVLSNQPQHF. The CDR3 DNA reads TGTGCCACCCGTCAAGTCCTTAGCAATCAGCCCCAGCATTTT.

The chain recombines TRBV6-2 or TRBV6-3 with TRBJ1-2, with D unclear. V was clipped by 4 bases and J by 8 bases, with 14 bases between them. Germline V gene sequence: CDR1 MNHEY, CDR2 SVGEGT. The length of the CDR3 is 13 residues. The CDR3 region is CASSSSSGRGYTF. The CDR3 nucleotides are TGTGCCAGCAGTTCTTCTTCCGGGCGAGGCTACACCTTC.

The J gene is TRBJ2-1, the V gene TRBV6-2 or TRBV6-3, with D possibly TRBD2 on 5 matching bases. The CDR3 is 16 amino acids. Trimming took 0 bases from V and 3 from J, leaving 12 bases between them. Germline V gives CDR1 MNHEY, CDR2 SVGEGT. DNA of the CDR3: TGTGCCAGCAGTTACTCTGTATCGCGGGTCTACAATGAGCAGTTCTTC. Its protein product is CASSYSVSRVYNEQFF.

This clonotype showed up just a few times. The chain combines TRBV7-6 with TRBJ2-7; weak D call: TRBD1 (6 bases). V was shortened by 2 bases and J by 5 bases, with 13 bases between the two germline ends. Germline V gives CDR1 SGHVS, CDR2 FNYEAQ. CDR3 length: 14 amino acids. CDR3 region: CASSLTWTENEQYF. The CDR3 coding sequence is TGTGCCAGCAGCTTAACTTGGACAGAGAACGAGCAGTACTTC.

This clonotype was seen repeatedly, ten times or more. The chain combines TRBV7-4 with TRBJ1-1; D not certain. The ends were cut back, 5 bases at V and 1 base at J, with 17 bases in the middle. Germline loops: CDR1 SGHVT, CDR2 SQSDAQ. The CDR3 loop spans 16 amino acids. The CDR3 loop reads CASSPNVNRPNTEAFF. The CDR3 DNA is TGTGCCAGCAGCCCAAACGTAAACCGACCGAACACTGAAGCTTTCTTT.

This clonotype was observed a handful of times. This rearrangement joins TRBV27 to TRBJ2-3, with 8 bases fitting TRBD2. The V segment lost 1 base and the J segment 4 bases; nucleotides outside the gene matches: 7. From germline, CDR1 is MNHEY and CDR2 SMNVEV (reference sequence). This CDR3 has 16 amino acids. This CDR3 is CASSLFGGGTADTQYF. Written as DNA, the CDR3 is TGTGCCAGCAGTTTATTCGGGGGGGGAACGGCAGATACGCAGTATTTT.

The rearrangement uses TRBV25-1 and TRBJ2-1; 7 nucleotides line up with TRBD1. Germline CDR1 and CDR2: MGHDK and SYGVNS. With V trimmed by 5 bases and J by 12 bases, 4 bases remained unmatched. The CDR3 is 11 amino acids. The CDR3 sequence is CASSPGTVQFF. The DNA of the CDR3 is TGTGCCAGCAGTCCTGGGACAGTGCAGTTCTTC.

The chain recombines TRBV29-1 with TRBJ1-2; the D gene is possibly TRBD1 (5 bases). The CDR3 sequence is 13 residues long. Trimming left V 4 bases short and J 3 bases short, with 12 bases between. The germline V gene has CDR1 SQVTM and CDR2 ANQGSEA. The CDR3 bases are TGCAGCGTTGGTGACCAAGGGGACTATGGCTACACCTTC. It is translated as CSVGDQGDYGYTF.

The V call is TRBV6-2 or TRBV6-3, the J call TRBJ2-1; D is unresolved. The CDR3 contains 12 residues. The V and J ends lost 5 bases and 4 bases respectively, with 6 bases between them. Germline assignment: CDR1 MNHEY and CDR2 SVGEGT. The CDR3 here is CASSPPYNEQFF. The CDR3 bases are TGTGCCAGCAGTCCCCCGTACAATGAGCAGTTCTTC.

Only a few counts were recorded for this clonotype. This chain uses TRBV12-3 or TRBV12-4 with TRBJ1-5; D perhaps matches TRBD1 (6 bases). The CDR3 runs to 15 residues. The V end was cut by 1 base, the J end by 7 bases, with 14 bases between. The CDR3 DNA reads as TGTGCCAGCAGTTTAGGCCAGGGGAGGCGGCAGCCCCAGCATTTT. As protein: CASSLGQGRRQPQHF.

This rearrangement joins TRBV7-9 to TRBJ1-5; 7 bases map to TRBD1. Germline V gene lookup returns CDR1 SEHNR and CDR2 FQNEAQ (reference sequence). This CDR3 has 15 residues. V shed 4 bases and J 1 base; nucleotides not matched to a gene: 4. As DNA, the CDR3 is TGTGCCAGCAGCTCGACAGGGATGAGCAATCAGCCCCAGCATTTT. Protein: CASSSTGMSNQPQHF.

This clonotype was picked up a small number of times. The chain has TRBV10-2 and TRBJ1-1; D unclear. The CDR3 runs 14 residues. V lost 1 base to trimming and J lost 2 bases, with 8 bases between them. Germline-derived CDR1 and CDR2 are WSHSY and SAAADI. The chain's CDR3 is CASSEFQANTEAFF. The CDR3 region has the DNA TGCGCCAGCAGTGAGTTCCAGGCAAACACTGAAGCTTTCTTT.